This TCR beta chain was found in a study of CD8 T cells in Susac syndrome. Reverse transcription of roughly 0.5 to 1 ug RNA was carried out with random hexamers. MiXCR was run by TCRdb on the immunoSEQ multiplex PCR reads, yielding one entry per CDR3 protein. In the table there are tens of thousands of distinct CDR3 sequences, around 96% of which are singletons. The germline CDR1 and CDR2 sequences are MNHNY and SVGAGI (reference sequence). The CDR3 spans 16 residues. V lost 7 bases and J lost 0, with 16 bases in between. What was sequenced was CD8+ T cells from PBMCs. The sequence came from a human donor with Susac syndrome. The chain recombines TRBV6-6 with TRBJ1-3; D remains ambiguous. This CDR3 is CASIPGRAGSGNTIYF. The CDR3, as DNA: TGTGCCAGCATTCCGGGGAGGGCTGGCTCTGGAAACACCATATATTTT.